One and the same sample provided the 5 T cell receptor beta chains below, sequenced in a study of cytomegalovirus exposure and HLA in healthy donors. A multiplex PCR was run with 60 Vbeta primers and 13 Jbeta primers. TCRdb's table, derived via immunoSEQ multiplex PCR, lists solely in-frame clones and lacks some. The data show tens of thousands of clones, around four fifths seen once. The sample consisted of PBMCs. Receptors were obtained from a man aged 25-40 years in good health and CMV-seronegative.

This clone was detected only a few times. The chain combines TRBV7-9 with TRBJ1-1; 7 bases agree with TRBD1. The junction had 5 bases not matched to a gene; V was cut back by 3 bases and J by 4 bases. Germline V lookup: CDR1 SEHNR, CDR2 FQNEAQ (reference sequence). This CDR3 region has 14 residues. As DNA, the CDR3 is TGTGCCAGCAGCTTGTCCAGGGGGTTCACTGAAGCTTTCTTT. Translating gives CASSLSRGFTEAFF.

This clone appeared a few times. The chain carries TRBV25-1 and TRBJ2-1; D perhaps matches TRBD1 (6 bases). This CDR3 is 15 amino acids long. V lost 4 bases and J 7 bases, leaving 17 bases between the germline ends. CDR1 is MGHDK and CDR2 is SYGVNS in the germline V gene. CDR3 region: CASSAGHLSSNEQFF. CDR3 DNA sequence: TGTGCCAGCAGTGCGGGACACCTATCTTCAAATGAGCAGTTCTTC.

This clone came up once. J is TRBJ1-2 and V is TRBV28; TRBD1 agrees at 9 bases. V lost 6 bases and J lost 0; bases outside the gene matches: 8. This CDR3 spans 16 amino acids. The germline gives CDR1 MDHEN, CDR2 SYDVKM. The CDR3 nucleotides read TGTGCCAGCAGCATAACCGGGACAGGGTCTAACTATGGCTACACCTTC. Translated, it gives CASSITGTGSNYGYTF.

The V gene is TRBV19, the J gene TRBJ1-5, with D tentatively TRBD1 (6 bases). Germline V gene data show CDR1 as LNHDA and CDR2 as SQIVND (reference sequence). V lost 3 bases and J lost 0, with 15 bases in between. This CDR3 is 17 amino acids long. The CDR3 region has the DNA TGTGCCAGTAGTATTAATGGGGGACATCCTAGCAATCAGCCCCAGCATTTT. Translation gives CASSINGGHPSNQPQHF.

V is TRBV27 and J is TRBJ1-1; 9 bases map to TRBD1. CDR1 MNHEY and CDR2 SMNVEV come from the germline V gene (reference sequence). The CDR3 sequence is 15 residues long. V shed 2 bases, J shed 6 bases, and the junction held 7 bases outside the gene matches. The CDR3 DNA sequence: TGTGCCAGCAGTTTACGACAGGGGGTTGAGGCTGAAGCTTTCTTT. This codes for CASSLRQGVEAEAFF.